The present TCR beta chain was sequenced within a study of T cells in Graves' hyperthyroidism and ophthalmopathy. Study conclusions and caveats: The blood repertoire included most of the expanded thyroid clonotypes above 0.001.

RNA transcripts provided the source from which TCR beta CDR3 regions were amplified. During a first-round RT-PCR of the TCR CDR3, the HTBI primer set was used. TCRdb passed the multiplex PCR reads through MiXCR, listing each CDR3 protein once. Here the sample spans a few hundred thousand distinct CDR3 sequences, approximately 16% being singletons. About this clonotype itself: The antigen remains unidentified.

The CDR3 totals 15 residues. The ends were cut back, 0 bases at V and 6 bases at J, with 15 bases in the middle. Germline-derived CDR1 and CDR2 are GTSNPN and SVGIG (reference sequence). Graves' hyperthyroidism without ophthalmopathy progression within 18 months was termed stable. Uncontrolled infection, other autoimmune disease, pregnancy and lactation each barred patients from inclusion. The chain recombines TRBV30 with TRBJ1-5, with D possibly matching TRBD1 (6 bases). This receptor was obtained from a woman aged 45 to 65 with Graves' hyperthyroidism. Sequences were obtained from blood. The CDR3 reads CAWSVGGAVSQPQHF. In DNA form, the CDR3 reads TGTGCCTGGAGTGTGGGGGGCGCGGTTTCTCAGCCCCAGCATTTT.